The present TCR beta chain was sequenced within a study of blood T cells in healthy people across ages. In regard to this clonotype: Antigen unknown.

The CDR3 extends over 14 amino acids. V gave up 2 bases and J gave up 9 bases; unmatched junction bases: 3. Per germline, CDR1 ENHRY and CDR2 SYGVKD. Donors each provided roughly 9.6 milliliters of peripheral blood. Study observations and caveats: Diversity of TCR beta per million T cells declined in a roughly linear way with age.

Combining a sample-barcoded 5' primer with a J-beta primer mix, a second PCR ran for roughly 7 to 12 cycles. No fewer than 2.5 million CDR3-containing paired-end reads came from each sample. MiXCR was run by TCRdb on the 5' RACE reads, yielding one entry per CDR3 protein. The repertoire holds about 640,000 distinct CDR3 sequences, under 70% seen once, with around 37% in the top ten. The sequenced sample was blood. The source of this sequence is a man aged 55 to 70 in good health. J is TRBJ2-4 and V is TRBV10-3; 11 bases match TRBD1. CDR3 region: CAISEGQGAGIQYF. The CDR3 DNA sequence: TGTGCCATCAGTGAGGGACAGGGGGCGGGCATTCAGTACTTC.